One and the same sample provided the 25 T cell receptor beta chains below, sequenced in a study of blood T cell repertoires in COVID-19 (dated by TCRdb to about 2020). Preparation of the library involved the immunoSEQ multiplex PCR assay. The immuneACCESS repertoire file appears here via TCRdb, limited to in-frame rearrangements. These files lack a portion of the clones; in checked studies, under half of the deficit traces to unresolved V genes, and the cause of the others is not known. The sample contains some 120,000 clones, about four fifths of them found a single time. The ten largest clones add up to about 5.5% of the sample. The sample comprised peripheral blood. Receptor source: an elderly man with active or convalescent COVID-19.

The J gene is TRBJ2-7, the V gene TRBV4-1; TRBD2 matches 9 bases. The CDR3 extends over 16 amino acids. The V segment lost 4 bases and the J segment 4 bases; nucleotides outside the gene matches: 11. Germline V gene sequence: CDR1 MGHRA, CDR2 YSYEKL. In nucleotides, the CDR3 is TGCGCCAGCAGCCCGCGACTAGCGGAGACTATATACGAGCAGTACTTC. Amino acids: CASSPRLAETIYEQYF.

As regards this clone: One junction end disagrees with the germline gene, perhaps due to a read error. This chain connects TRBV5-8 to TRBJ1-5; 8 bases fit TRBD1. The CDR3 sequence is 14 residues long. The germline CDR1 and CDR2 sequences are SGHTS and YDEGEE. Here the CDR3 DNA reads TGTGCCAGCAGCACCGGACAGGGCAACCAGCCCCAGCATTTT. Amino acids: CASSTGQGNQPQHF.

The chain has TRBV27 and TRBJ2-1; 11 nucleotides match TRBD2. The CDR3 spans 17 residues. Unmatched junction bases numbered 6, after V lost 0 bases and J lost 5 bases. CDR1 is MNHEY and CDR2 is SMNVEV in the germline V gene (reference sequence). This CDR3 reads CASSLSWASGGHNEQFF. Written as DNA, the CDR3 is TGTGCCAGCAGTTTATCGTGGGCTAGCGGGGGGCACAATGAGCAGTTCTTC.

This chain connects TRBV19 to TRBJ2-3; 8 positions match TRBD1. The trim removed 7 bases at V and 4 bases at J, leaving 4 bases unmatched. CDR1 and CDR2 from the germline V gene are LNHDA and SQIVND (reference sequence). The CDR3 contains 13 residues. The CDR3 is CASTETGADTQYF. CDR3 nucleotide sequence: TGTGCCAGTACCGAGACAGGGGCAGATACGCAGTATTTT.

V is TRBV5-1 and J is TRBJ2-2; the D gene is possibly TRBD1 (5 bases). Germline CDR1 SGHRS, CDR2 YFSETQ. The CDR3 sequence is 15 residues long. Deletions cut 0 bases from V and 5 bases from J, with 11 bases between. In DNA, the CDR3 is TGCGCCAGCAGCTTGGACGGACACAGAACCGGGGAGCTGTTTTTT. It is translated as CASSLDGHRTGELFF.

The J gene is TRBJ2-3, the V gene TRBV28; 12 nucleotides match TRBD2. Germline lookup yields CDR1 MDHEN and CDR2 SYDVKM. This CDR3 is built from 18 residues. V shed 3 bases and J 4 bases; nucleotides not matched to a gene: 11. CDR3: CASSFYFLAGGRADTQYF. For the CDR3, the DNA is TGTGCCAGCAGTTTTTACTTCCTAGCGGGGGGGCGGGCAGATACGCAGTATTTT.

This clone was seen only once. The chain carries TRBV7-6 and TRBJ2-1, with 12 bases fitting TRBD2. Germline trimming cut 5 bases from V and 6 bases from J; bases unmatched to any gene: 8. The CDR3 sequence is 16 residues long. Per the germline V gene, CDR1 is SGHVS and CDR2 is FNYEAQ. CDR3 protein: CASSPPLAGGPNEQFF. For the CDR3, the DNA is TGTGCCAGCAGCCCCCCGCTAGCGGGGGGGCCCAATGAGCAGTTCTTC.

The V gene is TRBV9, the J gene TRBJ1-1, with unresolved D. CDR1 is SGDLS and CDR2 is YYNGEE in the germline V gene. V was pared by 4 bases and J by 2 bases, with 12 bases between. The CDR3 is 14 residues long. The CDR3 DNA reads TGTGCCAGCAGCCCTAGTGGCGGAAACACTGAAGCTTTCTTT. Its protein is CASSPSGGNTEAFF.

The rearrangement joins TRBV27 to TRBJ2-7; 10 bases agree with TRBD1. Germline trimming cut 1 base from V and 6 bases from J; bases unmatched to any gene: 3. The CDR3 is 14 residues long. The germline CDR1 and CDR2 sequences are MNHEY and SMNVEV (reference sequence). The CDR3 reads CASSLWGQGPEQYF. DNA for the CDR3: TGTGCCAGCAGTTTATGGGGACAGGGGCCCGAGCAGTACTTC.

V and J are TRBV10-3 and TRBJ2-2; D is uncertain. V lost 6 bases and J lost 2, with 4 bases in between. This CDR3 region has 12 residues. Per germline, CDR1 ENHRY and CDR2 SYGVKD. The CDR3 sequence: CAISHNTGELFF. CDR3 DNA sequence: TGTGCCATCAGCCATAACACCGGGGAGCTGTTTTTT.

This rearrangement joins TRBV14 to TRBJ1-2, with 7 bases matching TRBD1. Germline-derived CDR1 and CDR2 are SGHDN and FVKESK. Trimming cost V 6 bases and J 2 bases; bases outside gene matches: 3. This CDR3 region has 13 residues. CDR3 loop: CASSPTGNYGYTF. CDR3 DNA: TGTGCCAGCAGTCCGACAGGGAACTATGGCTACACCTTC. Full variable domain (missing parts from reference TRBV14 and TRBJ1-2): EAGVTQFPSHSVIEKGQTVTLRCDPISGHDNLYWYRRVMGKEIKFLLHFVKESKQDESGMPNNRFLAERTGGTYSTLKVQPAELEDSGVYFCASSPTGNYGYTFGSGTRLTVV.

The CDR3 reads CAISGTAPQGNGKGANVLTF. The CDR3 DNA reads TGTGCCATCAGCGGAACCGCCCCACAGGGTAACGGTAAAGGGGCCAACGTCCTGACTTTC. The chain uses TRBV10-3 and TRBJ2-6, with D possibly TRBD1 on 6 matching bases. Looked up from germline, CDR1 is ENHRY and CDR2 is SYGVKD. Between the trimmed V and J ends, which lost 6 bases and 4 bases, there was a span of 28 bases. This CDR3 has 20 amino acids.

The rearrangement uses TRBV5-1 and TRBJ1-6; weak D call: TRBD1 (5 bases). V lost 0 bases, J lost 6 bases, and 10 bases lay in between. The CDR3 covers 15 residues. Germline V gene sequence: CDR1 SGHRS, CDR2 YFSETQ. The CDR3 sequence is CASSLVGAVNSPLHF. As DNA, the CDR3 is TGCGCCAGCAGCTTGGTAGGGGCGGTTAATTCACCCCTCCACTTT.

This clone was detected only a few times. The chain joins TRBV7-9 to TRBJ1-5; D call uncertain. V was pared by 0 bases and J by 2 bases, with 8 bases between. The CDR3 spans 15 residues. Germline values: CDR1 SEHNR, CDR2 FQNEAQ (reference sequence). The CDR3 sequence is CASSLAHGGNQPQHF. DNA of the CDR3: TGTGCCAGCAGCTTAGCGCACGGGGGCAATCAGCCCCAGCATTTT.

CDR3 sequence reads: CASTLPEDGYTF. The CDR3 DNA sequence: TGTGCCAGCACACTGCCAGAGGATGGCTACACCTTC. This chain uses TRBV28 with TRBJ1-2; D uncertain. Germline V gene data show CDR1 as MDHEN and CDR2 as SYDVKM. The CDR3 sequence is 12 residues long. Trimming removed 7 bases from V and 6 bases from J, with 12 bases in between.

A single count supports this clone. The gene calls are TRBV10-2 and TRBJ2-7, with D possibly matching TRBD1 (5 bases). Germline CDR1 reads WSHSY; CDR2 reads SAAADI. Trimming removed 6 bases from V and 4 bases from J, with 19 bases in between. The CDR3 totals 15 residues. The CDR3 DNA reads TGCGCCAGCAGCCTTCTGTCTGGCCCAGGGTACGAGCAGTACTTC. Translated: CASSLLSGPGYEQYF.

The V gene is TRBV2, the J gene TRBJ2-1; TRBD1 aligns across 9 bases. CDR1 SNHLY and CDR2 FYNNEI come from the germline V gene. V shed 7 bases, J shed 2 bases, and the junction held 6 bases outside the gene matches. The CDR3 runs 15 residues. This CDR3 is CASKLQGAAYNEQFF. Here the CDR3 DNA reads TGTGCCAGCAAGTTACAGGGGGCGGCCTACAATGAGCAGTTCTTC.

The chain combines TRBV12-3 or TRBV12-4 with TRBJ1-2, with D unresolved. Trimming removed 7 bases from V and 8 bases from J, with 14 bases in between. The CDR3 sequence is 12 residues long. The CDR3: CASTQGGRGYTF. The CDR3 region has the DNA TGTGCCAGCACCCAAGGCGGTAGGGGCTACACCTTC.

CDR3 loop: CASALTGGVEKLFF. The CDR3 DNA sequence: TGTGCTAGTGCCTTGACAGGGGGCGTTGAAAAACTGTTTTTT. J is TRBJ1-4 and V is TRBV12-5; TRBD1 agrees at 10 bases. Germline V CDR1 and CDR2: LGHNT, FRNRAP. J lost 7 bases, V lost 7 bases, and 6 bases had no gene match. This CDR3 region has 14 residues.

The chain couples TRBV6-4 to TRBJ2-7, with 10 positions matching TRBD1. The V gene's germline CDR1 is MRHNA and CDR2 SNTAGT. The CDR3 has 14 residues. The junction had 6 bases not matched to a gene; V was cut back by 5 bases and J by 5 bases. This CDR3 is CASSPGQGFHEQYF. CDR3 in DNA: TGTGCCAGCAGTCCGGGACAGGGGTTCCACGAGCAGTACTTC.

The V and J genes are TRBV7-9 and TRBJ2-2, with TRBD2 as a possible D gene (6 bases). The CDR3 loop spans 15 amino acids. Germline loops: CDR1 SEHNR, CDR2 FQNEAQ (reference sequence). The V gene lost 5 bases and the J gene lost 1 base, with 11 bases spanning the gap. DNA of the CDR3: TGTGCCAGCAGCCCAGACGGGGGGAACACCGGGGAGCTGTTTTTT. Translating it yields CASSPDGGNTGELFF.

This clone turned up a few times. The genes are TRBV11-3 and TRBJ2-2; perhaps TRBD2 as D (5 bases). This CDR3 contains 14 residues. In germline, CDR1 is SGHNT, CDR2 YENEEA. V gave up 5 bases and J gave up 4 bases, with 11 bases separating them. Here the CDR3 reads CASSALASTGELFF. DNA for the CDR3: TGTGCCAGCAGCGCGCTAGCTAGCACCGGGGAGCTGTTTTTT.

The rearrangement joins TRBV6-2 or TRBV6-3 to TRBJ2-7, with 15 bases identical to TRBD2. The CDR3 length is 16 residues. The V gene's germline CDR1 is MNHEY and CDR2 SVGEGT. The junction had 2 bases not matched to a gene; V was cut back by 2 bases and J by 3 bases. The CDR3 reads CASSYPGLAGGYEQYF. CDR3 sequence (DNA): TGTGCCAGCAGTTACCCGGGACTAGCGGGGGGCTACGAGCAGTACTTC.

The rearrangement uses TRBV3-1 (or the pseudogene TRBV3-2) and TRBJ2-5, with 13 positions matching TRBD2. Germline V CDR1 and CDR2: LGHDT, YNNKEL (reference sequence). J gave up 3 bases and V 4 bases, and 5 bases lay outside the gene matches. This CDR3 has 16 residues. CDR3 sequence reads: CASSPRTSGGKETQYF. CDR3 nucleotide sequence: TGTGCCAGCAGCCCTCGGACTAGCGGGGGCAAAGAGACCCAGTACTTC.

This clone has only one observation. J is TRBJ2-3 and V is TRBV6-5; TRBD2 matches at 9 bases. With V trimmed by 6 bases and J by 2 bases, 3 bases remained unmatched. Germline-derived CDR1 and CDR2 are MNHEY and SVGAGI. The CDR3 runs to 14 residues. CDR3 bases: TGTGCCAGCAGAGCGGGGGGCTACACAGATACGCAGTATTTT. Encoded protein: CASRAGGYTDTQYF.